This T cell receptor beta chain was sequenced during a study of beta chain features in type 1 diabetes. This clone was observed a few times. Its antigen is still unknown. Expressed TCRB transcripts were sequenced, since all the RNA that had been isolated was reverse transcribed. Data came from immunoSEQ multiplex PCR; TCRdb stores just in-frame clones and leaves some out. There are about 360,000 clones in the sample; around 12% occur only once, and 0.017% lies in the top ten. V lost 2 bases and J 1 base, leaving 14 bases between the germline ends. Germline CDR1 is GTSNPN and CDR2 is SVGIG (reference sequence). The CDR3 extends over 15 amino acids. Sorting that relied on CD45RO/CCR7/CD25/CD127/CD95/CD27 yielded CD4+ naive, central memory, regulatory and stem cell-like memory cells. Study-level points and caveats: With patients and controls alike, PCR might favor shorter templates to an equal degree.

The chain carries TRBV30 and TRBJ1-1, with a possible D match to TRBD1 (5 bases). The sequence came from a man aged 18 to 30 in good health. The sample taken for sequencing was naive CD4+ T cells from blood. The CDR3 loop is CAWSQQGRGNTEAFF. CDR3 nucleotide sequence: TGTGCCTGGAGTCAGCAAGGGAGGGGGAACACTGAAGCTTTCTTT.